The subject of this entry is one TCR beta chain. The antigen remains undetermined. This entry is derived from a study of T cell clonotyping in hematopoietic cell transplantation. Overall study findings and caveats: Graft donor and pretransplant recipient Inverse Simpson Index values predicted broader posttransplant TCR diversity.

The CDR3 sequence is 15 residues long. Germline assignment: CDR1 MDHEN and CDR2 SYDVKM. V lost 7 bases to trimming and J lost 3 bases; unmatched junction nucleotides: 12. TCRdb's table, derived via immunoSEQ multiplex PCR, lists solely in-frame clones and lacks some. Here the sample spans about 6,000 clones, approximately 78% being singletons. J is TRBJ2-7 and V is TRBV28, with TRBD1 matching 7 bases. This TCR derives from a male patient aged 70 to 79 who had an allogeneic stem cell transplant from an unrelated donor, so T cells may come from the graft donor. Some clones in this sample may be carry-over from other donors' samples. The source material was peripheral blood mononuclear cells, sampled 180 days after allogeneic stem cell transplant. The CDR3 is CASKKGQPSVYEQYF. In DNA, the CDR3 is TGTGCCAGCAAAAAGGGACAGCCATCGGTCTACGAGCAGTACTTC.